One sample yielded the 26 T cell receptor beta chains listed below, sequenced in a study of immune heterogeneity within non-small cell lung tumors. Genomic DNA from bulk tumor acted as the template, and 600 ng was loaded per sample. From each primary tumor, several far-apart biopsies were obtained during surgery. Undergoing curative surgery were patients whose non-small cell lung cancer was untreated and newly diagnosed. Multiplex PCR relied on 32 V and 13 J primers to amplify TCR beta CDR3. TCRdb passed the multiplex PCR reads through MiXCR, listing each CDR3 protein once. The data hold roughly 3,100 distinct CDR3 sequences, with approximately 35% observed a single time. The sample comprised lung tumor tissue. These receptors all come from a man between 65 and 80 years old with non-small cell lung cancer.

The chain has TRBV9 and TRBJ2-1; 12 bases map to TRBD2. This CDR3 has 15 amino acids. The germline CDR1 and CDR2 sequences are SGDLS and YYNGEE. Losses at the gene ends were 3 bases for V and 6 bases for J; bases not matched to a gene: 4. CDR3 amino acids: CASSGLAGVGNEQFF. CDR3 nucleotide sequence: TGTGCCAGCAGCGGACTAGCGGGAGTCGGCAATGAGCAGTTCTTC.

The rearrangement uses TRBV20-1 and TRBJ1-3; the D is unclear. CDR1 and CDR2 from the germline V gene are DFQATT and SNEGSKA (reference sequence). V gave up 0 bases and J gave up 2 bases, with 8 bases separating them. The CDR3 runs to 14 residues. CDR3 sequence reads: CSAREGGPGNTIYF. The CDR3 DNA reads TGCAGTGCTAGAGAAGGAGGTCCTGGAAACACCATATATTTT.

The chain uses TRBV6-1 and TRBJ2-2; D uncertain. This CDR3 is built from 16 residues. V was trimmed by 8 bases and J by 1 base, leaving 17 bases between them. Germline V CDR1 and CDR2: MNHNS, SASEGT. The DNA for the CDR3 is TGTGCCAGCTATTATCCAGCACGGTTGAACACCGGGGAGCTGTTTTTT. It is translated as CASYYPARLNTGELFF.

The J gene is TRBJ1-6, the V gene TRBV5-6, with 7 bases matching TRBD1. V shed 0 bases, J shed 15 bases, and the junction held 12 bases outside the gene matches. The CDR3 sequence is 15 residues long. The germline V gene has CDR1 SGHDT and CDR2 YYEEEE. The CDR3 here is CASSLGTGPIAFLHF. The CDR3 coding sequence is TGTGCCAGCAGCTTGGGGACAGGCCCGATCGCGTTCCTCCACTTT.

The chain's CDR3 is CASSLSHRTGEAVTYEQYF. The CDR3 DNA reads as TGTGCCAGCAGTTTATCGCACCGGACAGGGGAGGCTGTTACCTACGAGCAGTACTTC. J is TRBJ2-7 and V is TRBV27, with 9 bases that match TRBD1. The CDR3 totals 19 residues. J was trimmed by 2 bases and V by 0 bases; bases with no gene match: 14. CDR1 and CDR2 from the germline V gene are MNHEY and SMNVEV (reference sequence).

This clonotype was picked up one time. The chain links TRBV7-2 to TRBJ1-6, with D possibly TRBD1 on 6 matching bases. This CDR3 region has 17 residues. V shed 5 bases and J shed 6 bases, with 20 bases lying between them. Germline lookup yields CDR1 SGHTA and CDR2 FQGNSA. The CDR3 DNA reads as TGTGCCAGCAGCCCTAGGGGGGGGGGGGGGAGTAATTCACCCCTCCACTTT. Protein: CASSPRGGGGSNSPLHF.

The CDR3 DNA reads as TGTGCCAGCAGTTTCACAGGGGGCAATGAGCAGTTCTTC. It specifies CASSFTGGNEQFF. The chain links TRBV27 to TRBJ2-1; 8 nucleotides match TRBD1. Germline CDR1 is MNHEY and CDR2 is SMNVEV (reference sequence). Trimming at V came to 3 bases and at J to 6 bases, leaving 1 base not matched to a gene. The CDR3 runs to 13 residues.

V and J are TRBV18 and TRBJ2-7; 8 bases line up with TRBD2. Germline CDR1 and CDR2: KGHSH and LQKENI. V shed 3 bases, J shed 6 bases, and the junction held 10 bases outside the gene matches. The CDR3 totals 15 residues. The DNA of the CDR3 is TGTGCCAGCTCACCGGTCCGAGCGGGAGCAATCGAGCAGTACTTC. Encoded protein: CASSPVRAGAIEQYF.

V gene TRBV7-9 combines with J gene TRBJ2-1, with 7 positions matching TRBD2. The ends lost 2 bases at V and 5 bases at J; junction bases unmatched: 6. The germline V gene encodes CDR1 SEHNR and CDR2 FQNEAQ (reference sequence). The CDR3 is 15 residues long. The CDR3 sequence is CASSLSASGHNEQFF. The CDR3 DNA sequence: TGTGCCAGCAGCTTATCGGCTAGCGGACACAATGAGCAGTTCTTC.

In its sample, this clonotype is large. V and J are TRBV15 and TRBJ2-7, with TRBD1 matching over 8 bases. Germline V gives CDR1 LNHNV, CDR2 YYDKDF (reference sequence). V dropped 3 bases and J dropped 4; count of bases not matched to a gene: 2. The CDR3 loop spans 13 amino acids. The CDR3 sequence: CATSSRGLYEQYF. As DNA, the CDR3 is TGTGCCACCAGCAGCAGGGGGCTGTACGAGCAGTACTTC. The full variable domain, with the rest looked up from reference TRBV15 and TRBJ2-7, is DAMVIQNPRYQVTQFGKPVTLSCSQTLNHNVMYWYQQKSSQAPKLLFHYYDKDFNNEADTPDNFQSRRPNTSFCFLDIRSPGLGDTAMYLCATSSRGLYEQYFGPGTRLTVT.

On this clonotype itself: Since a much larger clone is just one base distant, this may be a read error. The rearrangement links TRBV5-5 to TRBJ2-1, with 11 bases that match TRBD2. The CDR3 loop spans 15 amino acids. The ends lost 5 bases at V and 6 bases at J; junction bases unmatched: 7. Germline values: CDR1 SGHKS, CDR2 YYEKEE (reference sequence). CDR3 residues: CASRPTSGGRNEQFF. The CDR3 nucleotides read TGTGCCAGCAGACCCACTAGCGGGGGTCGCAATGAGCAGTTCTTC.

V gene TRBV5-6 combines with J gene TRBJ2-1, with a tentative D call TRBD2 (6 bases). V was clipped by 2 bases and J by 6 bases, with 9 bases between them. This CDR3 region has 13 residues. In germline, CDR1 is SGHDT, CDR2 YYEEEE. For the CDR3, the DNA is TGTGCCAGCAGCTTCCTCGGGGGCAATGAGCAGTTCTTC. Its translation: CASSFLGGNEQFF.

This clonotype was seen more than once but under ten times. The genes are TRBV20-1 and TRBJ1-5; the D is unclear. The CDR3 sequence is 13 residues long. V was cut by 1 base and J by 3 bases, with 7 bases left in between. From germline, CDR1 is DFQATT and CDR2 SNEGSKA (reference sequence). CDR3 DNA sequence: TGCAGTGCTAGAGCATCCCTCAATCAGCCCCAGCATTTT. It codes for CSARASLNQPQHF.

Turning to this clonotype: An end of the junction differs from the germline gene, which may be a read error. The chain links TRBV20-1 to TRBJ2-2; either TRBD1 or TRBD2 may fit D (5 bases each). Germline-derived CDR1 and CDR2 are DFQATT and SNEGSKA (reference sequence). The CDR3 is made up of 14 amino acids. CDR3 nucleotides: TGCAGTTCTCCGGGGACGGAGAACACCGGGGAGCTGCTTTTT. It yields the protein CSSPGTENTGELLF.

The chain employs TRBV9 and TRBJ1-2; D possibly corresponds to TRBD1 (5 bases). The CDR3 has 14 amino acids. Germline CDR1 SGDLS, CDR2 YYNGEE. Trimming shortened V by 6 bases and J by 3 bases, and 15 bases separated the two germline ends. The CDR3 nucleotides are TGTGCCAGCACCTTGACGGACACCTACTATGGCTACACCTTC. As protein: CASTLTDTYYGYTF.

CDR3 in amino acids: CASSAGTGKYEQYF. CDR3 DNA sequence: TGTGCCAGCAGTGCCGGGACAGGTAAATACGAGCAGTACTTC. V usage is TRBV6-1 and J usage is TRBJ2-7, with 8 bases identical to TRBD1. CDR1 is MNHNS, CDR2 SASEGT, per germline. V shed 4 bases, J shed 4 bases, and the junction held 6 bases outside the gene matches. The CDR3 spans 14 residues.

The sample holds a few counts of this clonotype. The rearrangement uses TRBV20-1 and TRBJ1-2, with D perhaps TRBD1 (6 bases). This CDR3 is built from 15 residues. V was trimmed by 3 bases and J by 1 base, leaving 15 bases between them. Germline CDR1 is DFQATT and CDR2 is SNEGSKA (reference sequence). The CDR3 spells CSASPSLQGNYGYTF. The CDR3 DNA sequence: TGCAGTGCTAGCCCCTCTTTACAGGGTAACTATGGCTACACCTTC.

V and J are TRBV10-3 and TRBJ1-2; D perhaps matches TRBD1 (5 bases). CDR3 length: 13 residues. V lost 4 bases and J lost 1, with 7 bases in between. CDR1 is ENHRY and CDR2 is SYGVKD in the germline V gene. CDR3 residues: CAISGDGNYGYTF. CDR3 nucleotides: TGTGCCATCAGTGGGGACGGTAACTATGGCTACACCTTC.

Judged by abundance, this clonotype is large (0.1 to 1%). The chain combines TRBV14 with TRBJ2-7; tentative D call: TRBD1 (5 bases). The CDR3 has 13 amino acids. Germline CDR1 is SGHDN and CDR2 is FVKESK. V shed 1 base and J shed 6 bases, with 10 bases lying between them. As DNA, the CDR3 is TGTGCCAGCAGCCAAGTGGAGCAGGGCGAGCAGTACTTC. Translated: CASSQVEQGEQYF. The variable domain in full, completed from reference TRBV14 and TRBJ2-7, reads EAGVTQFPSHSVIEKGQTVTLRCDPISGHDNLYWYRRVMGKEIKFLLHFVKESKQDESGMPNNRFLAERTGGTYSTLKVQPAELEDSGVYFCASSQVEQGEQYFGPGTRLTVT.

J is TRBJ2-2 and V is TRBV14; 8 nucleotides agree with TRBD2. The CDR3 sequence is 14 residues long. Germline CDR1 reads SGHDN; CDR2 reads FVKESK. With 10 bases clipped from V and 6 bases from J, the junction kept 10 bases outside the gene matches. This chain's CDR3 is CATSAGVGSGELFF. The CDR3 coding sequence is TGTGCCACCTCAGCGGGAGTTGGATCCGGGGAGCTGTTTTTT. The whole variable domain, remainder taken from reference TRBV14 and TRBJ2-2, is EAGVTQFPSHSVIEKGQTVTLRCDPISGHDNLYWYRRVMGKEIKFLLHFVKESKQDESGMPNNRFLAERTGGTYSTLKVQPAELEDSGVYFCATSAGVGSGELFFGEGSRLTVL.

The chain joins TRBV5-6 to TRBJ1-2; perhaps TRBD1 as D (5 bases). CDR3 length: 13 residues. Germline V lookup: CDR1 SGHDT, CDR2 YYEEEE. Trimming shortened V by 5 bases and J by 4 bases, and 12 bases separated the two germline ends. The chain's CDR3 is CASSFDSGYGYTF. For the CDR3, the DNA is TGTGCCAGCAGTTTCGACAGTGGCTATGGCTACACCTTC.

The rearrangement uses TRBV7-2 and TRBJ2-7; D is possibly TRBD1 or TRBD2 (5 bases each). V was cut by 1 base and J by 6 bases, with 13 bases left in between. Per germline, CDR1 SGHTA and CDR2 FQGNSA. There are 14 residues in the CDR3. DNA for the CDR3: TGTGCCAGCAGCTTAGATCTAAGTGGGACCGAGCAGTACTTC. Its translation: CASSLDLSGTEQYF.

This clonotype was counted a single time. This chain joins TRBV11-3 and TRBJ2-3; D might be TRBD1 or TRBD2, each matching 5 bases. The CDR3 is 16 amino acids. V gave up 5 bases and J gave up 1 base, with 16 bases separating them. Germline V gene data show CDR1 as SGHNT and CDR2 as YENEEA. CDR3 nucleotide sequence: TGTGCCAGCAGCAGTAGACGGGGCTCGGGCACAGATACGCAGTATTTT. Its protein is CASSSRRGSGTDTQYF.

The V gene is TRBV6-2 or TRBV6-3, the J gene TRBJ2-7, with a possible D match to TRBD2 (7 bases). Germline V CDR1 and CDR2: MNHEY, SVGEGT. This CDR3 is built from 15 residues. The ends were cut back, 0 bases at V and 4 bases at J, with 13 bases in the middle. Here the CDR3 DNA reads TGTGCCAGCAGTTACTCGCGGGGGCGTTTTTACGAGCAGTACTTC. Its protein product is CASSYSRGRFYEQYF.

This rearrangement joins TRBV28 to TRBJ2-7; possibly TRBD2 for D (6 bases). Germline V gives CDR1 MDHEN, CDR2 SYDVKM. This CDR3 is built from 12 residues. The ends were cut back, 2 bases at V and 13 bases at J, with 15 bases in the middle. The chain's CDR3 is CASSLSLEDYYF. As DNA, the CDR3 is TGTGCCAGCAGTTTAAGTTTGGAGGACTATTACTTC. Drawing the rest from reference TRBV28 and TRBJ2-7, the complete variable domain is DVKVTQSSRYLVKRTGEKVFLECVQDMDHENMFWYRQDPGLGLRLIYFSYDVKMKEKGDIPEGYSVSREKKERFSLILESASTNQTSMYLCASSLSLEDYYFGPGTRLTVT.

The chain links TRBV20-1 to TRBJ1-1; D possibly corresponds to TRBD1 (5 bases). The CDR3 length is 15 residues. V dropped 0 bases and J dropped 4 bases, with 15 bases sitting between them. Germline V gene data show CDR1 as DFQATT and CDR2 as SNEGSKA (reference sequence). CDR3 sequence (DNA): TGCAGTGCTAGAGATCTCCAGGGTGGTGGCACTGAAGCTTTCTTT. It encodes CSARDLQGGGTEAFF.